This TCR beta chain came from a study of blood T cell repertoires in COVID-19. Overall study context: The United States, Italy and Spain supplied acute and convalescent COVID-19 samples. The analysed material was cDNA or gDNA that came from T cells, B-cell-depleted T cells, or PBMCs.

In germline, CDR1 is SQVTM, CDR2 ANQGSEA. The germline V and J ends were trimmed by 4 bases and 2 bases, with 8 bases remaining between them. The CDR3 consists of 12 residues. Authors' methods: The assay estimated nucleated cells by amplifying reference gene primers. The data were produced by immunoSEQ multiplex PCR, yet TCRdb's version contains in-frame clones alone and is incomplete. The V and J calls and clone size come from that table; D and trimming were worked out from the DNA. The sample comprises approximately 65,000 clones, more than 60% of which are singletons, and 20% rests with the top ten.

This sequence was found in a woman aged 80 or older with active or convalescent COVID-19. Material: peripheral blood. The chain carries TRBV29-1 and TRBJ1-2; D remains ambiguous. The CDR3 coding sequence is TGCAGCGTTGGTTACGAGAACTATGGCTACACCTTC. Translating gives CSVGYENYGYTF.